The rows below give T cell receptor beta chains drawn from one sample of a study of patients and donors after allogeneic stem cell transplantation. Via MiXCR, TCRdb re-called the RT-PCR reads, giving one row per CDR3 protein. The sample has approximately 210,000 distinct CDR3 sequences, less than 45% seen once; the top ten hold 33%. Sequenced material: blood, either unsorted or a sorted T cell fraction (not recorded which). The receptors were gathered from a human donor who was either an allogeneic HSCT recipient or a stem cell or donor lymphocyte infusion donor (not recorded which). It is not recorded whose cells these are; they may come from a transplant donor. Both conserved end residues are part of each CDR3. The size of a clone is reported for some rows only, either as once, few or many, or as a class for expanded clones.

V gene: TRBV5-4; clone size: -; J gene: TRBJ1-6; CDR3 protein: CASSLEGENSPLHF
V gene: TRBV7-9; clone size: -; J gene: TRBJ2-1; CDR3 protein: CASSLAGALSYNEQFF
V gene: TRBV7-2; clone size: few; J gene: TRBJ2-1; CDR3 protein: CASSSAGTAYNEQFF
V gene: TRBV12-3/TRBV12-4; clone size: -; J gene: TRBJ2-6; CDR3 protein: CASSRPGLPANVLTF
V gene: TRBV20-1; clone size: few; J gene: TRBJ1-5; CDR3 protein: CSASPPILGPQHF
V gene: TRBV5-1; clone size: -; J gene: TRBJ2-3; CDR3 protein: CASSPMGLAATDTQYF
V gene: TRBV9; clone size: -; J gene: TRBJ1-2; CDR3 protein: CASSVVGGYGYTF
V gene: TRBV6-2/TRBV6-3; clone size: -; J gene: TRBJ2-2; CDR3 protein: CASSSAANTGELFF
V gene: TRBV27; clone size: -; J gene: TRBJ1-5; CDR3 protein: CASRYRGSNQPQHF
V gene: TRBV12-3/TRBV12-4; clone size: -; J gene: TRBJ1-1; CDR3 protein: CASSSGQGAFF
V gene: TRBV11-2; clone size: few; J gene: TRBJ2-1; CDR3 protein: CASSLGTSSSSYNEQFF
V gene: TRBV20-1; clone size: -; J gene: TRBJ2-1; CDR3 protein: CSARGVSGTLEDEQFF
V gene: TRBV7-2; clone size: -; J gene: TRBJ1-1; CDR3 protein: CASSSRQGANTEAFF
V gene: TRBV4-3; clone size: few; J gene: TRBJ1-6; CDR3 protein: CASSQADTQGSSYNSPLHF
V gene: TRBV15; clone size: -; J gene: TRBJ1-2; CDR3 protein: CATSRDVGEGHYGYTF
V gene: TRBV28; clone size: few; J gene: TRBJ1-4; CDR3 protein: CASSLQAGAVKEKLFF
V gene: TRBV4-2; clone size: -; J gene: TRBJ2-3; CDR3 protein: CASSQEGLDGTDTQYF
V gene: TRBV7-9; clone size: -; J gene: TRBJ2-2; CDR3 protein: CASSLGRLGPSTGELFF
V gene: TRBV12-3/TRBV12-4; clone size: -; J gene: TRBJ2-1; CDR3 protein: CASSTRTSGSSNEQFF
V gene: TRBV28; clone size: -; J gene: TRBJ1-1; CDR3 protein: CASSLGRTDDSEAFF
V gene: TRBV20-1; clone size: -; J gene: TRBJ2-3; CDR3 protein: CSARSIGGVTDTQYF
V gene: TRBV12-3/TRBV12-4; clone size: -; J gene: TRBJ1-1; CDR3 protein: CASSLRQGGRTEAFF
V gene: TRBV12-3/TRBV12-4; clone size: -; J gene: TRBJ2-3; CDR3 protein: CASRAGTGRMRTDTQYF
V gene: TRBV6-2/TRBV6-3; clone size: few; J gene: TRBJ2-7; CDR3 protein: CASSRGGTSGRALPYEQYF
V gene: TRBV6-5; clone size: -; J gene: TRBJ1-3; CDR3 protein: CASTWSGKGNTIYF
V gene: TRBV12-3/TRBV12-4; clone size: few; J gene: TRBJ2-2; CDR3 protein: CASSPGQGLDTGELFF
V gene: TRBV9; clone size: -; J gene: TRBJ2-7; CDR3 protein: CASARAGETYEQYF
V gene: TRBV6-1; clone size: -; J gene: TRBJ2-2; CDR3 protein: CASSEEGHGELFF
V gene: TRBV11-2; clone size: once; J gene: TRBJ1-1; CDR3 protein: CASSFLTRIQGSDTEAFF
V gene: TRBV12-3/TRBV12-4; clone size: many; J gene: TRBJ1-5; CDR3 protein: CASSPTDLPNYNQPQHF
V gene: TRBV5-1; clone size: -; J gene: TRBJ2-7; CDR3 protein: CASSASGTGDEQYF
V gene: TRBV9; clone size: -; J gene: TRBJ2-1; CDR3 protein: CASSRDFNEQFF
V gene: TRBV28; clone size: few; J gene: TRBJ1-5; CDR3 protein: CASSFRGVQHF
V gene: TRBV5-6; clone size: -; J gene: TRBJ1-1; CDR3 protein: CASSLGQVAFF
V gene: TRBV9; clone size: -; J gene: TRBJ1-1; CDR3 protein: CASSVGPTNTEAFF
V gene: TRBV28; clone size: few; J gene: TRBJ2-1; CDR3 protein: CASYISGLNYNEQFF
V gene: TRBV5-1; clone size: -; J gene: TRBJ1-1; CDR3 protein: CASSDQGARTEAFF
V gene: TRBV5-1; clone size: -; J gene: TRBJ1-3; CDR3 protein: CASSVAGDRGNTIYF
V gene: TRBV2; clone size: few; J gene: TRBJ2-7; CDR3 protein: CASSDPSYEQYF
V gene: TRBV6-5; clone size: once; J gene: TRBJ1-6; CDR3 protein: CASGEENMNSPLHF
V gene: TRBV24-1; clone size: few; J gene: TRBJ1-2; CDR3 protein: CATSDLPFQGYTF
V gene: TRBV6-2/TRBV6-3; clone size: -; J gene: TRBJ2-6; CDR3 protein: CASSSPSRLAGSSGANVLTF
V gene: TRBV29-1; clone size: few; J gene: TRBJ2-5; CDR3 protein: CSVAQRETQYF
V gene: TRBV12-3/TRBV12-4; clone size: -; J gene: TRBJ2-2; CDR3 protein: CASRLGETYGELFF
V gene: TRBV7-2; clone size: once; J gene: TRBJ2-1; CDR3 protein: CASSFGGSNNEQFF
V gene: TRBV5-1; clone size: few; J gene: TRBJ1-1; CDR3 protein: CASSSGTGGWMNTEAFF
V gene: TRBV6-6; clone size: once; J gene: TRBJ2-7; CDR3 protein: CASSTDRGPVYEQYF
V gene: TRBV12-3/TRBV12-4; clone size: -; J gene: TRBJ2-1; CDR3 protein: CASTYGAGGRDEQFF
V gene: TRBV19; clone size: -; J gene: TRBJ1-5; CDR3 protein: CASSILTGTNQPQHF
V gene: TRBV2; clone size: -; J gene: TRBJ1-2; CDR3 protein: CASNGQGDGYTF
V gene: TRBV12-3/TRBV12-4; clone size: few; J gene: TRBJ1-5; CDR3 protein: CASSSARGQGAGGNQPQHF
V gene: TRBV9; clone size: -; J gene: TRBJ2-7; CDR3 protein: CASSDGTSGSSDAYEQYF
V gene: TRBV4-1; clone size: few; J gene: TRBJ1-1; CDR3 protein: CASSQDPLNTEAFF
V gene: TRBV7-2; clone size: -; J gene: TRBJ1-2; CDR3 protein: CASSLYREDYGYTF
V gene: TRBV7-9; clone size: -; J gene: TRBJ2-1; CDR3 protein: CASSFLLGDEQFF
V gene: TRBV4-3; clone size: -; J gene: TRBJ1-1; CDR3 protein: CASSQDRTGHTEAFF
V gene: TRBV29-1; clone size: few; J gene: TRBJ1-2; CDR3 protein: CSVATGYGYTF
V gene: TRBV12-3/TRBV12-4; clone size: -; J gene: TRBJ1-1; CDR3 protein: CASSPRQGAWTEAFF
V gene: TRBV28; clone size: -; J gene: TRBJ1-5; CDR3 protein: CASSGSGESNQPQHF
V gene: TRBV9; clone size: -; J gene: TRBJ2-1; CDR3 protein: CASSVDPSDEQFF